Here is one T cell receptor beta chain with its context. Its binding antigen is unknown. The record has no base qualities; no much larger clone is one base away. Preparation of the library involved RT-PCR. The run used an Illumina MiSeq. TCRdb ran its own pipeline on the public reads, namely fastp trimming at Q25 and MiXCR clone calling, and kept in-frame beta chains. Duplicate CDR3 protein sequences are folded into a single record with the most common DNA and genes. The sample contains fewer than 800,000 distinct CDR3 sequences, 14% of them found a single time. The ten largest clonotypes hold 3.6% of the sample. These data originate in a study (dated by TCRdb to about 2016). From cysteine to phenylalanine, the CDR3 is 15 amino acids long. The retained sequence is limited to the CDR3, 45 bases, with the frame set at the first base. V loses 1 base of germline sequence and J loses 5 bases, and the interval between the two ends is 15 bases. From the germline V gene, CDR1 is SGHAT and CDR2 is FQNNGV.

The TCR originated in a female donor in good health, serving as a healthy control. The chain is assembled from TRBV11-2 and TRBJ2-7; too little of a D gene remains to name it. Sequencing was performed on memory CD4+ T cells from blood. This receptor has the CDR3 CASSLVHSPSDEQYF. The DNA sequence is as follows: TGTGCCAGCAGCTTAGTCCACTCTCCATCAGACGAGCAGTACTTC.